This T cell receptor beta chain was observed in a study of T cells in Graves' hyperthyroidism and ophthalmopathy. Amplification targeted TCR beta CDR3 regions from RNA transcripts. First-round RT-PCR of the TCR CDR3 relied on the HTBI primer set. Via MiXCR, TCRdb re-called the multiplex PCR reads, giving one row per CDR3 protein. The table has nearly 750,000 distinct CDR3 sequences, 30% to 40% seen once. The CDR3 totals 14 residues. V gave up 1 base and J gave up 3 bases, with 6 bases separating them. CDR1 is SGHTA and CDR2 is FQGNSA in the germline V gene. The sample taken for sequencing was blood. The TCR comes from a woman in her forties with Graves' hyperthyroidism. V is TRBV7-2 and J is TRBJ2-2; no clear D. CDR3 bases: TGTGCCAGCAGCTTAGTTGCAGACACCGGGGAGCTGTTTTTT. This sequence encodes CASSLVADTGELFF. Full variable domain (remainder filled in from reference TRBV7-2 and TRBJ2-2): GAGVSQSPSNKVTEKGKDVELRCDPISGHTALYWYRQSLGQGLEFLIYFQGNSAPDKSGLPSDRFSAERTGGSVSTLTIQRTQQEDSAVYLCASSLVADTGELFFGEGSRLTVL.